Listed below are T cell receptor beta chains from one sample, sequenced in a study of blood T cell repertoires in COVID-19. TCRdb keeps only in-frame clones here, not all; method: immunoSEQ multiplex PCR. The sample records 100,000 or so clones, roughly 82% being singletons. Sequencing was carried out using peripheral blood. Source of these receptors: a man aged 50 or older with active or convalescent COVID-19. Each CDR3 is given with its conserved first and last residue. D genes are given only for firm matches. Some rows mark clone size as missing; the rest say once, few, many or name a class of expanded clone.

v_call,clone_size,d_call,j_call,cdr3_nt,cdr3_aa
TRBV13,.,TRBD2,TRBJ2-2,TGTGCCAGCAGCCCCCGGAAGCGGGGGCCCGGGGAGCTGTTTTTT,CASSPRKRGPGELFF
TRBV7-8,.,TRBD1,TRBJ2-1,TGTGCCAGCAGCTCGGACAGGAGTCGCAATGAGCAGTTCTTC,CASSSDRSRNEQFF
TRBV3-1/TRBV3-2,.,TRBD1,TRBJ1-2,TGTGCCAGCAGCCATGACAGGGGGAACTATGGCTACACCTTC,CASSHDRGNYGYTF
TRBV2,.,TRBD1,TRBJ2-5,TGTGCCAGCAGATTGGACAGGGGGGCCCAAGAGACCCAGTACTTC,CASRLDRGAQETQYF
TRBV2,.,.,TRBJ2-5,TGTGCCAGCAGTGACGGCGGCAGTTCAGAGACCCAGTACTTC,CASSDGGSSETQYF
TRBV11-3,.,TRBD1,TRBJ2-1,TGTGCCAGCAGCTTAGGGACAGGGTACAATGAGCAGTTCTTC,CASSLGTGYNEQFF
TRBV24-1,.,TRBD2,TRBJ2-5,TGTGCCACCAGTGATCCGACTAGCGGGGGGGAGACCCAGTACTTC,CATSDPTSGGETQYF
TRBV4-1,.,TRBD1,TRBJ1-1,TGCGCCAGCAGCCAAGATTGGATGCAGGGGGCAAGAGAAGCTTTCTTT,CASSQDWMQGAREAFF
TRBV28,.,.,TRBJ1-1,TGTGCCAGCAGTTCTTTTTCAGGGTCTGAAGCTTTCTTT,CASSSFSGSEAFF
TRBV5-4,.,.,TRBJ1-6,TGTGCCAGCAACGTAGACAGCCATTCACCCCTCCACTTT,CASNVDSHSPLHF
TRBV5-8,.,TRBD2,TRBJ2-5,TGTGCCAGCAGCTCGACCGGGACTACTCAAGAGACCCAGTACTTC,CASSSTGTTQETQYF
TRBV11-2,.,.,TRBJ2-5,TGTGCCAGCAGCTTAGGGCCGGGACTGCAAGAGACCCAGTACTTC,CASSLGPGLQETQYF
TRBV7-9,.,.,TRBJ1-4,TGTGCCAGCAGCCCCAACAGGGTGGGTCGGGAAAAACTGTTTTTT,CASSPNRVGREKLFF
TRBV28,.,TRBD2,TRBJ2-3,TGTGCCAGCAGTTACCAACGACTAGCGGGGACCACAGATACGCAGTATTTT,CASSYQRLAGTTDTQYF
TRBV7-2,once,.,TRBJ2-5,TGTGCCAGCAGCTTAACCAGACAAGAGACCCAGTACTTC,CASSLTRQETQYF
TRBV19,.,TRBD1,TRBJ1-5,TGTGCCAGTAGCCGGACAGGAGGAGATAGCAATCAGCCCCAGCATTTT,CASSRTGGDSNQPQHF
TRBV29-1,.,.,TRBJ2-1,TGCAGCGTCCGCAGGAACAATGAGCAGTTCTTC,CSVRRNNEQFF
TRBV4-3,few,.,TRBJ2-1,TGCGCCAGCAGCCGACAACTTGACGCCGAGCAGTTCTTC,CASSRQLDAEQFF
TRBV18,.,TRBD1,TRBJ1-6,TGTGCCAGCTCACCAGGGACAGGTGACAATTCACCCCTCCACTTT,CASSPGTGDNSPLHF
TRBV27,.,TRBD1,TRBJ2-3,TGTGCCAGCAGTCCCGGACAGGGATTGATTGGTCCAGATACGCAGTATTTT,CASSPGQGLIGPDTQYF
TRBV25-1,.,TRBD1,TRBJ2-2,TGTGCCAGCAGTTTACTACAGGGGACCGCCGGGGAGCTGTTTTTT,CASSLLQGTAGELFF
TRBV19,.,TRBD1,TRBJ1-4,TGTGCCAGTAGTATCGGGACAGACATTGCAACTAATGAAAAACTGTTTTTT,CASSIGTDIATNEKLFF
TRBV7-7,.,.,TRBJ2-3,TGTGCCAGCAGCTTAGGCGTCGGGGGTGGGACAGATACGCAGTATTTT,CASSLGVGGGTDTQYF
TRBV4-3,once,.,TRBJ1-4,TGCGCCAGCAGCCATTCTTACAGTGCAACTAATGAAAAACTGTTTTTT,CASSHSYSATNEKLFF
TRBV2,.,.,TRBJ2-5,TGTGCCAGCAGTTTTGCAGGAGGCCAGTACTTC,CASSFAGGQYF
TRBV11-1,.,.,TRBJ1-1,TGTGCCAGCAGCTTAGCGAGCACGAACACTGAAGCTTTCTTT,CASSLASTNTEAFF
TRBV7-9,.,.,TRBJ2-1,TGTGCCAGCAGCCTGGGTCTAGATGGTGAGCAGTTCTTC,CASSLGLDGEQFF
TRBV5-6,once,.,TRBJ1-6,TGTGCCAGCAGCTTGGTGGCGGGGGCGGTTTCACCCCTCCACTTT,CASSLVAGAVSPLHF
TRBV6-5,.,TRBD1,TRBJ1-6,TGTGCCAGCAGTTACGACGGGACAGATAATTCACCCCTCCACTTT,CASSYDGTDNSPLHF
TRBV5-5,.,TRBD2,TRBJ2-7,TGTGCCAGCAGCCCGGGGGAGGGGACCCTGTTCTACGAGCAGTACTTC,CASSPGEGTLFYEQYF
TRBV7-9,.,TRBD1,TRBJ1-2,TGTGCCAGCAGCTTAGGGGACAGGGAGGCCTATGGCTACACCTTC,CASSLGDREAYGYTF
TRBV11-2,.,.,TRBJ1-6,TGTGCCAGCAGTCCCGACGGGGGGTCTGGTTCACCCCTCCACTTT,CASSPDGGSGSPLHF
TRBV18,.,.,TRBJ2-2,TGTGCCAGCTCACCTATACAGGCGAACACCGGGGAGCTGTTTTTT,CASSPIQANTGELFF
TRBV6-5,.,.,TRBJ1-2,TGTGCCAGCAGTTACGGGAGTTCCTATGGCTACACCTTC,CASSYGSSYGYTF
TRBV7-2,.,.,TRBJ1-1,TGTGCCAGCAGCGGGGCTATGGGGTCGAGCACTGAAGCTTTCTTT,CASSGAMGSSTEAFF
TRBV28,.,TRBD1,TRBJ2-5,TGTGCCACCCAGACAGGGGGGCAAGAGACCCAGTACTTC,CATQTGGQETQYF
TRBV28,.,.,TRBJ2-5,TGTGCCAGCAGTTTATCTGGGGCTTTGGAGACCCAGTACTTC,CASSLSGALETQYF
TRBV28,.,.,TRBJ2-3,TGTGCCAGCAGTTTAATCTGGGGGGGCAGGGGCACAGATACGCAGTATTTT,CASSLIWGGRGTDTQYF
TRBV7-9,.,TRBD1,TRBJ2-1,TGTGCCAGCAGCTTAGCGCTAAGGACAGGGGGCATCGATGAGCAGTTCTTC,CASSLALRTGGIDEQFF
TRBV6-2/TRBV6-3,.,.,TRBJ1-1,TGTGCCAGCAGTTACGTCACCGGGAGAGCTGAAGCTTTCTTT,CASSYVTGRAEAFF
TRBV27,.,.,TRBJ2-1,TGTGCCAGCAGTTTACAGGGTCGGTGGAATGAGCAGTTCTTC,CASSLQGRWNEQFF
TRBV12-3/TRBV12-4,.,.,TRBJ1-6,TGTGCCAGCAGCCCACAGCATAATTCACCCCTCCACTTT,CASSPQHNSPLHF
TRBV6-1,.,TRBD2,TRBJ2-1,TGTGCCAGCAGTGAAGAAGCGGGGGGGCCCAATGAGCAGTTCTTC,CASSEEAGGPNEQFF
TRBV20-1,.,TRBD2,TRBJ2-1,TGCAGGATAGCGGGAGCCGGTGAGCAGTTCTTC,CRIAGAGEQFF
TRBV11-2,.,.,TRBJ2-5,TGTGCCAGCAGCCCCGCCCCGGGAACCCAAGAGACCCAGTACTTC,CASSPAPGTQETQYF
TRBV10-3,.,.,TRBJ2-5,TGTGCCATCAGTGAGTCGCGAGAGACCCAGTACTTC,CAISESRETQYF
TRBV28,.,.,TRBJ1-1,TGTGCCAGCAGCCTTACAGTGAACACTGAAGCTTTCTTT,CASSLTVNTEAFF
TRBV10-3,.,.,TRBJ2-7,TGTGCCACCCAAGTCGGTGAATTCTCCTACGAGCAGTACTTC,CATQVGEFSYEQYF
TRBV2,.,TRBD1,TRBJ1-2,TGTGCCAGCAGTGTAGACAGGGGATCCACCTTC,CASSVDRGSTF
TRBV6-5,once,.,TRBJ2-1,TGTGCCAGCAGGTGGACACAAATCAGTGGTGAGCAGTTCTTC,CASRWTQISGEQFF
TRBV5-1,.,TRBD2,TRBJ2-3,TGCGCCAGCAGCTTGGCCAGTAGCGGGGGTACAGATACGCAGTATTTT,CASSLASSGGTDTQYF
TRBV6-5,.,.,TRBJ1-3,TGTGCCAGCCGACTCGGGGACTACTCTGGAAACACCATATATTTT,CASRLGDYSGNTIYF
TRBV19,many,.,TRBJ1-2,TGTGCCAGTAGGGGGGGGACCCACTATGGCTACACCTTC,CASRGGTHYGYTF
TRBV24-1,.,.,TRBJ1-2,TGTGCCACCGATATCAGGGGTCCTAATGGCTACACCTTC,CATDIRGPNGYTF
TRBV7-2,.,.,TRBJ2-2,TGTGCCAGCAGCTTAGGTAGCGGCGGGGAGCTGTTTTTT,CASSLGSGGELFF
TRBV12-3/TRBV12-4,.,TRBD2,TRBJ2-5,TGTGCCAGCAGTTCGGGGGGGGAAGAGACCCAGTACTTC,CASSSGGEETQYF
TRBV19,.,TRBD1,TRBJ2-5,TGTGCCAGTAGTACTTCAGACAGGGGCCAAGAGACCCAGTACTTC,CASSTSDRGQETQYF
TRBV6-5,few,TRBD1,TRBJ1-2,TGTGCCAGCAGTACGGGGGGACAGGGGTACTATGGCTACACCTTC,CASSTGGQGYYGYTF
TRBV6-5,.,TRBD2,TRBJ2-2,TGTGCCAGCAGTTTATTAGCGGGGGCTTACACCGGGGAGCTGTTTTTT,CASSLLAGAYTGELFF
TRBV10-3,.,TRBD2,TRBJ2-7,TGTGCCATCAGTGAGGGGACTAGGGGAACCTACGAGCAGTACTTC,CAISEGTRGTYEQYF